This T cell receptor beta chain appears in the sequencing data of a study of blood T cell repertoires in COVID-19. In the study overall: From T cells, B-cell-depleted T cells, or PBMCs came the material, which was cDNA or gDNA.

Methods used by the authors: Researchers report that nucleated cell counts were estimated from reference gene primer amplification. The repertoire was sequenced with immunoSEQ multiplex PCR; TCRdb's copy has only in-frame clones and lacks some. D and trimming come from the DNA, and the V and J calls and clone size come from that table. The table includes 100,000 to 150,000 clones, 80% to 90% detected once. Germline CDR1 SGHNT, CDR2 YYREEE (reference sequence). After removal of 4 bases from V and 8 bases from J, the junction contained 11 bases not matched to a gene. The CDR3 has 16 amino acids. The receptor was derived from a woman in her 70s with acute or convalescent COVID-19. The sample consisted of peripheral blood. V usage is TRBV5-4 and J usage is TRBJ2-1, with TRBD2 matching over 11 bases. CDR3 sequence (DNA): TGTGCCAGCAGCGACCGACTAGCGGGGACATCAGATGAGCAGTTCTTC. It codes for CASSDRLAGTSDEQFF.